This TCR beta chain is drawn from a study of glioma-infiltrating T cells after dendritic cell vaccination. On the study more broadly: At biweekly intervals, patients got three intradermal dendritic cell vaccine injections.

Time point in this sample: after dendritic cell vaccination, including at tumor progression/relapse. Isocitrate dehydrogenase mutation was absent in all glioblastoma patients. A note on this clone: The antigen is unknown.

Study conclusions and caveats: Complete blood and tumor specimen sets were limited to few patients.

The V gene lost 1 base and the J gene lost 7 bases, with 12 bases spanning the gap. The CDR3 extends over 15 amino acids. Germline values: CDR1 SGHNT, CDR2 YYREEE (reference sequence). Amplification used 60 V beta primers and 13 J beta primers. The method was immunoSEQ multiplex PCR; TCRdb's version includes in-frame clones alone and lacks a portion of them. Seen here are some 78,000 clones, 75% to 90% observed once, and the top ten hold more than 8%. The sequencing here drew on blood, taken after dendritic cell vaccination. The V call is TRBV5-4, the J call TRBJ1-6, with D possibly being TRBD1 (5 bases). The TCR sequence derives from a human donor with glioblastoma. CDR3 bases: TGTGCCAGCAGCTTGAGGTCGGGGGTCAATTCACCCCTCCACTTT. As protein: CASSLRSGVNSPLHF.